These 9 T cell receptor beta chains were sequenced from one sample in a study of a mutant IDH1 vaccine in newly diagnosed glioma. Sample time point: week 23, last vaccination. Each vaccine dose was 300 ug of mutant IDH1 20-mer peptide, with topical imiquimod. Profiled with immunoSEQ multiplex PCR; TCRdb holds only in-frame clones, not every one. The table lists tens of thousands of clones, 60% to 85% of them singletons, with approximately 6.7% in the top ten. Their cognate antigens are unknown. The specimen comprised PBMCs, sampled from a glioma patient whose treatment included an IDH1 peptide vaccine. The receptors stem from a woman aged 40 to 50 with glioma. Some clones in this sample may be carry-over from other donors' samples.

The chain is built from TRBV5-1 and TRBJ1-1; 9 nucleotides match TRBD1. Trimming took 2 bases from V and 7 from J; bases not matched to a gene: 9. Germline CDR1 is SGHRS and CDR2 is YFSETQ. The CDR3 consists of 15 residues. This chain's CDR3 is CASSFPGTGRGEAFF. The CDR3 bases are TGCGCCAGCAGCTTCCCCGGGACAGGGAGGGGTGAAGCTTTCTTT.

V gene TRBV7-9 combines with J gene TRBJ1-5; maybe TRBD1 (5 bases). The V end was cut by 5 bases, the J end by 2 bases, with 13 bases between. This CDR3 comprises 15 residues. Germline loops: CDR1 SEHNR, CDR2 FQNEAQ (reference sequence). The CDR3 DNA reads TGTGCCAGCAGCCCCGGAGGGGATCGCAATCAGCCCCAGCATTTT. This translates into CASSPGGDRNQPQHF.

The CDR3 coding sequence is TGTGCCAGTATCGACTCGACTGTTTCCCCCTACGAGCAGTACTTC. Translating gives CASIDSTVSPYEQYF. The genes are TRBV19 and TRBJ2-7, with D unresolved. This CDR3 is built from 15 residues. Germline V lookup: CDR1 LNHDA, CDR2 SQIVND (reference sequence). Trimming left V 7 bases short and J 2 bases short, with 18 bases between.

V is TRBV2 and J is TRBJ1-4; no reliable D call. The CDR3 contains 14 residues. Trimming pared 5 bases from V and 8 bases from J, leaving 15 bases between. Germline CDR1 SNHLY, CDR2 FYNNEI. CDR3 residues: CASSTFRRGEKLFF. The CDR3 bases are TGTGCCAGCAGTACCTTCCGCCGGGGAGAAAAACTGTTTTTT.

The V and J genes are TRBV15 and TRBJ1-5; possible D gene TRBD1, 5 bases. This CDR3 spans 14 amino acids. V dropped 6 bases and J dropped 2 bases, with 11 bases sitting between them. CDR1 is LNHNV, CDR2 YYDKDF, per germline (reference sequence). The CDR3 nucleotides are TGTGCCACCAGTCCACAGGTGGGCAATCAGCCCCAGCATTTT. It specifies CATSPQVGNQPQHF.

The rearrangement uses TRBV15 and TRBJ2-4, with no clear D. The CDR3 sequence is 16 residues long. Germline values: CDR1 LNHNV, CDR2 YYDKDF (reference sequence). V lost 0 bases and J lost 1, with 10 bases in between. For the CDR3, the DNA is TGTGCCACCAGCAGAGATCTGGGTGGGGCCAAAAACATTCAGTACTTC. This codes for CATSRDLGGAKNIQYF.

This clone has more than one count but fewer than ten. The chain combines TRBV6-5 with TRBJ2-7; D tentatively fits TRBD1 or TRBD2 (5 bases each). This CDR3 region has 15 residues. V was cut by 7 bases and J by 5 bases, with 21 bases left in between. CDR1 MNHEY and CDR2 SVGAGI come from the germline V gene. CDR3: CASTSDPGTKDEQYF. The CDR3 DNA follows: TGTGCCAGCACCTCTGACCCCGGGACGAAGGACGAGCAGTACTTC.

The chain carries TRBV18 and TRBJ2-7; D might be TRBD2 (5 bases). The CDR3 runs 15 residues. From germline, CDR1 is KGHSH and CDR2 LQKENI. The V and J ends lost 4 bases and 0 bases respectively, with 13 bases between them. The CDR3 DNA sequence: TGTGCCAGCTCACTTTTCTCCCGGGACTCCTACGAGCAGTACTTC. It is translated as CASSLFSRDSYEQYF.

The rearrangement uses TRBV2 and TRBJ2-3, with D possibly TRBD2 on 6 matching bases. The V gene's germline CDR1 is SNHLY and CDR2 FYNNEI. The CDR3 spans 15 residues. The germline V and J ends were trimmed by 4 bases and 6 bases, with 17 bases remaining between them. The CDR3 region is CASSAGLLISDTQYF. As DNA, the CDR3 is TGTGCCAGCAGTGCGGGACTCCTGATATCCGATACGCAGTATTTT.